This T cell receptor (beta chain) was captured in a study of T cell responses to AZD1222 COVID-19 vaccine. Overall study findings and caveats: Most donors were white British, females outnumbered males, and clonal diversity was possibly underestimated.

The germline V gene has CDR1 MNHEY and CDR2 SMNVEV (reference sequence). Trimming stripped 5 bases from V and 5 bases from J, with 12 bases between. The CDR3 sequence is 13 residues long. Assay used: immunoSEQ multiplex PCR; TCRdb lists only in-frame clones, some missing. The sample lists roughly 150,000 clones; less than 95% were seen once. With respect to this clone: Antigen: not known.

The material sequenced was peripheral blood, taken on day 0 of AZD1222 vaccination. The receptor was derived from an adult in good health. The rearrangement links TRBV27 to TRBJ1-2; D gene unclear. CDR3 coding DNA: TGTGCCAGCAGTCCTCAAAGATGGTATGGCTACACCTTC. It translates to CASSPQRWYGYTF.